The 9 T cell receptor beta chains below were found in one sample sequenced in a study of OX40 agonist ivuxolimab in advanced cancers. Sequencing was performed with immunoSEQ multiplex PCR; in TCRdb, only in-frame clones are kept and a portion is missing. In the table there are 35,000 to 45,000 clones, 80% to 95% of which are singletons. The specimen comprised CD4+ or CD8+ T cells sorted from blood, sampled in a trial of the OX40 agonist ivuxolimab. The receptor source for this set is an adult with an advanced solid tumor such as melanoma, head and neck, liver or kidney cancer.

This clone has only one observation. V gene TRBV2 combines with J gene TRBJ2-7; TRBD2 might be the D (6 bases). Trimming left V 4 bases short and J 1 base short, with 8 bases between. CDR3 size: 13 residues. The germline V gene encodes CDR1 SNHLY and CDR2 FYNNEI. CDR3 protein: CASSGSGSYEQYF. CDR3 in DNA: TGTGCCAGCAGTGGTAGCGGATCCTACGAGCAGTACTTC.

The chain employs TRBV11-1 and TRBJ2-1, with D hard to call. Germline V CDR1 and CDR2: SGHAT, FQDESV (reference sequence). Trimming removed 5 bases from V and 7 bases from J, with 9 bases in between. The length of the CDR3 is 12 residues. This CDR3 reads CASSVTQNEQFF. In nucleotides, the CDR3 is TGTGCCAGCAGCGTGACCCAGAATGAGCAGTTCTTC.

The J gene is TRBJ2-1, the V gene TRBV27; tentative D call: TRBD2 (6 bases). The V gene's germline CDR1 is MNHEY and CDR2 SMNVEV (reference sequence). The CDR3 has 14 residues. The V end lost 1 base, the J end lost 8 bases, and 12 bases lay between the germline ends. The CDR3 is CASSLLGREDEQFF. The CDR3 bases are TGTGCCAGCAGTTTATTGGGCAGGGAGGATGAGCAGTTCTTC.

The chain combines TRBV7-9 with TRBJ2-3; 7 nucleotides agree with TRBD2. Germline V gives CDR1 SEHNR, CDR2 FQNEAQ (reference sequence). The J segment lost 2 bases and the V segment lost 3 bases, leaving 5 bases of the junction unmatched. This CDR3 comprises 15 residues. The chain's CDR3 is CASSFQGGSTDTQYF. The CDR3 DNA sequence: TGTGCCAGCAGCTTCCAGGGAGGGTCCACAGATACGCAGTATTTT.

The chain recombines TRBV12-5 with TRBJ2-7; possibly TRBD1 or TRBD2 for D (5 bases each). The CDR3 consists of 14 residues. The germline gives CDR1 LGHNT, CDR2 FRNRAP. V lost 7 bases to trimming and J lost 0 bases, with 13 bases between them. The CDR3: CASAPGRNSYEQYF. DNA of the CDR3: TGTGCTAGTGCCCCGGGACGGAACTCCTACGAGCAGTACTTC.

This clone has just one count. The chain employs TRBV27 and TRBJ2-3; the D gene is possibly TRBD2 (6 bases). The germline gives CDR1 MNHEY, CDR2 SMNVEV (reference sequence). CDR3 length: 15 amino acids. V was cut by 3 bases and J by 3 bases, with 13 bases left in between. The CDR3 sequence: CASSFQPEGTDTQYF. CDR3 in DNA: TGTGCCAGCAGTTTTCAGCCGGAGGGGACAGATACGCAGTATTTT.

As DNA, the CDR3 is TGTGCCTGGAGTGTAAATTGGGGCCGAGAGACCCAGTACTTC. Residues: CAWSVNWGRETQYF. The V gene is TRBV30, the J gene TRBJ2-5; D might be TRBD1 (5 bases). CDR1 and CDR2 from the germline V gene are GTSNPN and SVGIG (reference sequence). This CDR3 contains 14 residues. The V end lost 0 bases, the J end lost 4 bases, and 12 bases lay between the germline ends.

This chain uses TRBV27 with TRBJ1-4; the D gene is possibly TRBD1 (6 bases). Germline loops: CDR1 MNHEY, CDR2 SMNVEV (reference sequence). Trimming removed 5 bases at V and 3 bases at J, with 13 bases between. The CDR3 contains 15 residues. The CDR3 region is CASSPEGHPNEKLFF. Written as DNA, the CDR3 is TGTGCCAGCAGTCCCGAGGGACACCCTAATGAAAAACTGTTTTTT. Variable domain in full (rest from reference TRBV27 and TRBJ1-4): EAQVTQNPRYLITVTGKKLTVTCSQNMNHEYMSWYRQDPGLGLRQIYYSMNVEVTDKGDVPEGYKVSRKEKRNFPLILESPSPNQTSLYFCASSPEGHPNEKLFFGSGTQLSVL.

The chain has TRBV7-8 and TRBJ2-7; possible D gene TRBD1, 6 bases. The CDR3 loop spans 15 amino acids. V lost 7 bases and J lost 4, with 20 bases in between. Germline-derived CDR1 and CDR2 are SGHVS and FQNEAQ. This CDR3 is CASTLGTTLHYEQYF. CDR3 in DNA: TGTGCCAGCACCCTCGGGACAACACTTCATTACGAGCAGTACTTC. The full variable domain, completed using reference TRBV7-8 and TRBJ2-7, is GAGVSQSPRYKVAKRGQDVALRCDPISGHVSLFWYQQALGQGPEFLTYFQNEAQLDKSGLPSDRFFAERPEGSVSTLKIQRTQQEDSAVYLCASTLGTTLHYEQYFGPGTRLTVT.